This T cell receptor (beta chain) was identified in a study of cytomegalovirus exposure and HLA in healthy donors (dated by TCRdb to the late 2010s). For the study in its entirety: An earlier analysis of approximately 590 of the donors reported 250 to 300 Gb of sequence data and 117 million unique TCR beta sequences from about 179 million T cells. Both class I and class II loci were covered by HLA typing, at four-digit resolution. All discovery cohort repertoires had been generated using a single sequencing platform. An earlier analysis of fewer than 750 of the donors used high-throughput TCR beta sequencing to judge whether each TCR beta V gene segment behaved as functional or pseudogenic. Rather than drawing on any new phenotypic data, the later analysis identified candidate immune exposures from TCR beta sequences and the way those sequences occurred across donors. Of the roughly 420 genotyped donors, 81% were placed in the genetic ancestry cluster associated with self-reported Caucasian donors. Because of strong linkage in the cohort, five DR-DQ haplotypes were treated as single units for association and clustering. The study profiled the T cell repertoires of about 640 subjects by immunosequencing and related them to cytomegalovirus serostatus. The study aimed to test whether signatures of past pathogen exposure could be identified by cataloging public T cell receptors. Typing coverage differed by locus: A, B, C, DRB1 and DQB1 were typed in roughly 629-630 donors, DQA1 in about 500, DPA1 in some 570, and DPB1 in just under 490. A later genetic analysis used genome-wide SNP genotypes for about 60% of the roughly 700 donors, treating that subset as a discovery cohort. In a later analysis, previously published TCR beta repertoires from 550 to 700 donors were re-analyzed and high-resolution HLA genotyping was added so that TCR occurrence patterns could be studied. To predict cytomegalovirus infection status, the study brought together high-throughput TCR immunosequencing, statistical association of individual TCRs with disease status, and machine learning. Alongside the repertoire data, information on donor age, sex, ethnicity and CMV serostatus was compiled. About 300 gigabases of sequencing data and tens of millions of unique TCR sequences were included in an early release covering about 700 HLA-typed donors. In addition to the first cohort of 666 subjects, a separate validation cohort of approximately 120 different subjects was used. Across approximately 420 genotyped donors of the cohort, an average of roughly 200,000 unique TCR beta nucleotide sequences per donor were sequenced, and 15% to 20% of those sequences were non-productive.

The CDR3 holds 14 amino acids from the cysteine to the phenylalanine. Only CDR3 DNA remains: 42 bases, in frame from the first base. V is reduced by 8 bases and J by 2 bases, leaving a spacing of 14 bases between them. According to the germline V gene, CDR1 reads MNHNS and CDR2 reads SASEGT. Study-wide findings and limitations: For the cohort, immune exposure information was limited to CMV serostatus. A later analysis found that most CMV-associated TCR beta chains appeared HLA-restricted, with HLA associations seemingly driven largely by CMV exposure. A further reported finding was that TCR beta sequences accurately predicted the HLA-A and HLA-B alleles for most subjects in the first cohort. In vitro tests confirmed that three of the cytomegalovirus-associated TCR beta chains recognize cytomegalovirus antigens. The study gave a list of 150 to 200 TCR beta chains associated with cytomegalovirus. In a later genetic analysis, fewer N-insertions in productive TCRs were reported among donors in an Asian-associated ancestry cluster than the approximately 670-donor mean. A later analysis found that TCR association rates varied across HLA loci, with DRB1 alleles showing the most associated TCRs and HLA-C alleles the fewest. In a later analysis, several top co-occurrence clusters were reported to appear linked to parvovirus B19, influenza, CMV and Epstein-Barr virus. At a false discovery rate of 0.05, a later analysis linked around 17,000 TCR beta sequences to specific HLA alleles. Because HLA typing was missing for some donors at each locus, association tests included only the typed subset. Sequencing depth was assumed to be roughly uniform across donors in the presence/absence analyses, though that assumption may not hold. The sequencing pipeline was judged likely to have produced a cluster of highly shared sequence variants as a technical artifact. Assigning TCR associations to individual alleles was difficult when HLA alleles, especially DR and DQ, strongly co-occurred. The authors suggested that the approach could potentially be generalized to other disease states and immunological phenotypes. The 87-base-pair reads could not distinguish some IMGT-functional V segments, including TRBV6-2 and TRBV6-3, so those segments were excluded. The classifier was reported to diagnose cytomegalovirus status with high specificity and sensitivity in both the original and validation cohorts. Because counts were too low, more than 15 rarely observed V segments, including chromosome 9 orphons, were excluded from the earlier analysis of some 590 of the donors. In a later genetic analysis, a missense DCLRE1C variant was associated with V-gene and J-gene trimming of TCR beta chains, and the association was replicated in an independent cohort. This cohort had only TCR beta chains sequenced, and the lack of alpha or paired-chain data limited which features could be detected. Correlated functional status among segregating V segments might reflect linkage disequilibrium, but an unknown experimental factor could not be ruled out. In a later analysis, HLA-associated TCR beta chains were found to be more clonally expanded and to have lower generation probabilities than equally common non-associated chains. Most TCR sequences were seen in very few donors, while some public TCRs were found in many individuals. In an earlier analysis of around 600 of the donors, most TCR beta V segments were observed in productive rearrangements about 90% or about 30% of the time, broadly matching IMGT annotations.

The method behind the library was the immunoSEQ multiplex PCR assay. A mixture of 60 forward primers for TCR Vbeta segments and 13 reverse primers for TCR Jbeta segments was used in the multiplex PCR. The CDR3 region of rearranged TCR beta genes was amplified from genomic DNA by a multiplex PCR assay. On the Illumina HiSeq System, the amplified TCR beta libraries were sequenced as 87-base-pair reads. Per the source publication's procedure: In a later analysis, roughly 80 million unique TCR beta chains were counted across the 650 to 750 repertoires, and approximately 11 million of these chains were shared by at least two donors. Raw reads were error-corrected and collapsed into unique sequences by a nearest-neighbor algorithm in which closely related sequences were merged to remove PCR and sequencing errors. CDR3 sequences were aligned to IMGT reference sequences to assign V, D and J gene segments. For a sequence to be retained, a match of at least six nucleotides was required to both a V gene segment and a J gene segment. A rearrangement counted as productive if the CDR3 had no stop codons and remained in frame with V and J, and every other rearrangement counted as non-productive. CDR3 was defined by IMGT convention, running from the second conserved V-encoded cysteine to the conserved J-encoded phenylalanine. Sequences without an unambiguous match to a single V gene segment were excluded from the earlier analysis of about 600 of the donors. In an earlier analysis of almost 600 of the donors, a V segment was called functional when productive rearrangements were above 56.7%, and segregating when the standard deviation between donors exceeded 5%. A statistical classification framework was developed to diagnose cytomegalovirus status using the catalog of TCR beta chain sequences. A later analysis assigned V and J genes by comparing TCR nucleotide sequences with IMGT/GENE-DB human TR gene sequences. Using the TCRdist pipeline, a later analysis assigned CDR3 sequences along with most-parsimonious VDJ recombination scenarios. A later analysis defined each TCR beta chain by its CDR3 amino acid sequence plus V-gene family, and excluded reads lacking a unique V-gene family. In a later analysis, 500 to 700 highly shared, low-generation-probability nucleotide sequences were removed to address suspected cross-contamination and a sequencing artifact. In a later analysis, a clonal expansion index was calculated for each public chain from normalized within-repertoire ranks of inferred template counts. In a later analysis, generation probabilities were computed using a VDJ recombination model fitted to out-of-frame rearrangements, and the results were checked against IGoR. Hypergeometric tests were used in a later analysis to score TCR-TCR, TCR-HLA and TCR-CMV co-occurrence, with a repertoire-size bias correction applied to the TCR pairs. A later analysis estimated false discovery rates by permuting HLA or CMV assignments 20 times. In a later analysis, co-occurring TCRs were grouped with DBSCAN, and TCRdist sequence similarity was added when clustering was performed within HLA-allele-positive subsets. Repertoires with fewer than 30,000 or more than 120,000 public chains, plus five repertoires with anomalous nucleotide sharing, were excluded from co-occurrence clustering. The table was pulled from immuneACCESS by TCRdb, which kept in-frame rearrangements only. Such tables lose some clones; where checked, under half of the loss comes from unresolved V genes, and the rest has no known cause. V, J and clone size are those of that table, while D and trimming were read from the DNA. Across this sample there are around 190,000 clones, with around 77% seen only once. 2% to 2.5% of the sample rests with the top ten.

As for this clone: Its antigen is unknown. Base quality data are lacking; no much larger clone is found one base away.

The cohort was made up of 650 to 700 healthy bone marrow donors. All cohort members were sampled while nominally healthy, although unrecorded immune exposures were likely present. The donor was CMV seronegative and was included in the group of a few hundred seronegative cohort members. A peripheral blood sample was collected from each donor, and TCR beta sequencing was performed on peripheral blood mononuclear cells. Genomic DNA extraction from the blood cell samples was performed with the Qiagen DNeasy Blood Extraction Kit. The chain was built from TRBV6-1 and TRBJ2-3; no D gene call is confident. Sequencing was carried out using PBMCs. This receptor was obtained from a man aged 55 to 69 in good health and CMV-seronegative. The nucleotide sequence reads as follows: TGTGCCAGCGCCACGCAAGGAGCCACAGATACGCAGTATTTT. This gives the protein CASATQGATDTQYF.